These T cell receptor beta chains were read from a single sample in a study of T cells expressing NK-cell markers. TCRdb reprocessed the 5' RACE reads and stores each CDR3 protein as one record, lacking DNA. This repertoire includes around 180,000 distinct CDR3 sequences. The sequencing input was blood T cells: a sorted CD56 or NKG2C T cell subset, CD4+ or CD8+ T cells, or bulk PBMC T cells (not recorded which). Receptors were obtained from a man aged 18-70 years in good health. CDR3s include the opening cysteine and the closing phenylalanine or tryptophan.

>TRBJ1-2|15|TRBV19
CASSISTGINYGYTF
>TRBJ2-1|17|TRBV14
CASSQDGVGTMVNEQFF
>TRBJ2-3|18|TRBV5-1
CASSLLPQGATTTDTQYF
>TRBJ2-7|11|TRBV2
CASTISGEQYF
>TRBJ2-5|16|TRBV5-5
CASSPGTSLSQETQYF
>TRBJ1-2|16|TRBV12-3/TRBV12-4
CASSPPEGAYSYGYTF
>TRBJ2-5|17|TRBV7-2
CASSLATSGDFRETQYF
>TRBJ1-5|14|TRBV20-1
CSAVRGVLNQPQHF
>TRBJ2-7|12|TRBV20-1
CSAAGTSYEQYF
>TRBJ2-7|15|TRBV20-1
CSARDGTSGAGEQYF
>TRBJ1-4|14|TRBV5-6
CASSPGQGIEKLFF
>TRBJ1-4|16|TRBV20-1
CSARKQWDATNEKLFF
>TRBJ2-5|15|TRBV12-5
CASGSDSQSGETQYF
>TRBJ2-1|17|TRBV20-1
CSARDRDSISSYNEQFF
>TRBJ2-3|16|TRBV11-1
CASSAALAGFADTQYF
>TRBJ1-3|14|TRBV4-1
CASSQQGYGNTIYF
>TRBJ2-5|13|TRBV3-1
CASTQGSPETQYF
>TRBJ2-3|17|TRBV3-1
CASSPTFERGYTDTQYF
>TRBJ1-2|14|TRBV4-1
CASSHGTSNYGYTF
>TRBJ1-1|16|TRBV11-2
CASSLGGRPTITEAFF
>TRBJ1-1|14|TRBV7-9
CASSFAREGTEAFF
>TRBJ2-3|15|TRBV9
CASSAQAPSGDTQYF
>TRBJ2-5|15|TRBV3-1
CASSQVDRMTGTQYF
>TRBJ2-7|12|TRBV5-6
CASGLGVYEQYF
>TRBJ2-3|17|TRBV6-5
CASSYPSTGTSTDTQYF